This TCR beta chain was retrieved from a study of blood T cell repertoires in COVID-19. Some clones are missing from TCRdb's copy, which holds only in-frame ones; the method was immunoSEQ multiplex PCR. The sample has approximately 300,000 clones, approximately 90% seen once. The receptor's source is a woman aged 45-65 years with COVID-19, enrolled during active disease. Sequencing used peripheral blood.

The CDR3 protein is CASSLYGAGGGKSPQHF. In DNA, the CDR3 is TGTGCCAGCAGCTTATACGGGGCAGGGGGCGGGAAGTCCCCCCAGCATTTT. This chain connects TRBV7-9 to TRBJ1-5; 8 bases fit TRBD1. V gave up 2 bases and J gave up 10 bases; unmatched junction bases: 16. The length of the CDR3 is 17 residues. Looked up from germline, CDR1 is SEHNR and CDR2 is FQNEAQ (reference sequence). The full variable domain, in which reference TRBV7-9 and TRBJ1-5 provide the parts outside the CDR3, is DTGVSQNPRHKITKRGQNVTFRCDPISEHNRLYWYRQTLGQGPEFLTYFQNEAQLEKSRLLSDRFSAERPKGSFSTLEIQRTEQGDSAMYLCASSLYGAGGGKSPQHFGDGTRLSIL.